The clone carrying this T cell receptor beta chain was picked up a small number of times. No antigen is known for it. Preparing the TCRbeta library involved the use of unique molecular identifiers. In TCRdb, the PCR reads were re-called with MiXCR into one record per CDR3 protein. The repertoire includes approximately 130,000 distinct CDR3 sequences, 9.5% to 10% of them detected once, and around 24% sits in the top ten. This sample was included in a study of T-cell reconstitution after alpha-beta-depleted transplantation in children. The study, taken as a whole, reports: There were reportedly several hundred expanded graft clones from which alpha-beta T cells came about two months after transplant. T-cell counts and diversity at one year post-transplant came mainly from newly produced T cells. The origin of high day-60 TCRbeta diversity in some patients lay in surviving recipient T cells and thymic progenitors.

This CDR3 region has 15 residues. CDR1 is DFQATT, CDR2 SNEGSKA, per germline (reference sequence). V lost 5 bases and J 5 bases, leaving 22 bases between the germline ends. The input for sequencing was PBMCs, mostly from graft donor cells, taken 180 days after TCRalphabeta/CD19-depleted stem cell transplant. This TCR came from a girl under three years old who had a stem cell transplant for combined immunodeficiency, so the T cells may come from the graft donor. The chain links TRBV20-1 to TRBJ2-7; possibly TRBD1 for D (6 bases). The CDR3 spells CSASFLQGDEDEQYF. CDR3 DNA sequence: TGCAGTGCTTCCTTCCTACAGGGAGACGAGGACGAGCAGTACTTC.